What follows is one T cell receptor beta chain and its context. Its antigen remains undetermined. Per-base qualities were not stored, and no clone one base away is much larger. The collaborating institutions used their own protocols to collect whole blood in K2EDTA tubes. Collaborator samples were shipped for TCRbeta analysis as frozen whole blood, isolated PBMCs, or DNA extracted from either sample type. The data were taken from a study of blood T cell repertoires in COVID-19 (dated by TCRdb to about 2020). Regarding the research as a whole: Collaborator samples came from the United States, Italy and Spain and covered acute and convalescent phases of COVID-19. Where available, HLA class I and class II types were obtained from metadata supplied by the sample provider rather than from assay-based typing. The samples were drawn from two sources: the first 160 participants of the ongoing ImmuneRACE study, and about 1,300 subjects contributed by 6 global collaborators. Deeply sampled blood TCRbeta repertoires from subjects exposed to, actively infected with, or recovered from COVID-19 were included in the dataset. A freely available public database, intended as a resource for researchers studying the immune response to SARS-CoV-2, is where the repertoires were released. The material from the prospective study consisted of cDNA or gDNA derived from T cells, B-cell-depleted T cells, or PBMCs. Sample metadata almost always included a de-identified subject ID, COVID-19 status, age in years and sex. On the study overall, not on this receptor specifically: Clinical and demographic metadata were provided uncurated, with the amount varying by source and participant.

TCRbeta CDR3 regions were amplified from genomic DNA using the immunoSEQ Assay, a bias-controlled multiplex PCR. Turning to the authors' computational methods: The number of nucleated cells in each sample was estimated by amplification of reference gene primers within the assay. Sequence reads were collapsed and filtered to measure the absolute abundance of every unique TCRbeta CDR3 rearrangement. For each sample, productive Simpson clonality was calculated as the square root of Simpson's diversity index over productive rearrangements. Not all clones reach the TCRdb copy of this immuneACCESS table, which keeps in-frame sequences only. Checked studies attribute under half of the gap to unresolved V genes and leave the rest unexplained. Clonal size and the V and J genes are those of that table, whereas D and trimming came from the DNA. The sample table holds about 110,000 clones, of which 70% to 85% were seen once. The ten largest clones add up to about 1.8% of the sample.

CDR1 and CDR2 were assigned from the germline V gene (reference sequence) as MNHNY and SVGAGI. Counted from cysteine to phenylalanine, this CDR3 has 13 amino acids. Left in the record is the CDR3 DNA by itself, 39 bases read in frame from the first base. The trim is 6 bases for V and 10 bases for J, with a gap of 16 bases between the germline ends. The clonotype originates from a woman in her thirties or forties with acute or convalescent COVID-19. This chain is built from TRBV6-6 and TRBJ2-4; the D gene remains uncertain. Source material: peripheral blood. The DNA is TGTGCCAGCAGGCAAACTCAAACGTTAATTCAGTACTTC. Translated, it reads CASRQTQTLIQYF.